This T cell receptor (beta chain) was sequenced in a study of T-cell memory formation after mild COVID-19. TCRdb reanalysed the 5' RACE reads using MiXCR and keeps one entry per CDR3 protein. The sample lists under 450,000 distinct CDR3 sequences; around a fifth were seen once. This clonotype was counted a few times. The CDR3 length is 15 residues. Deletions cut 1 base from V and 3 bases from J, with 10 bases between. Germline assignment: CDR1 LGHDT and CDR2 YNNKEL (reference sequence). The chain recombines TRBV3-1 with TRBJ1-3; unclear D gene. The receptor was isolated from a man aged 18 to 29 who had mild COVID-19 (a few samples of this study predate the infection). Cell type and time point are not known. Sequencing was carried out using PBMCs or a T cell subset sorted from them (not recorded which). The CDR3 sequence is CASSQGTASGNTIYF. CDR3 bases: TGTGCCAGCAGCCAAGGGACCGCTAGTGGAAACACCATATATTTT.